This TCR beta chain was profiled in a study of cytotoxic CD8 clonotypes in ibrutinib-treated CLL. Points from the study as a whole: Baseline clonality, above age-matched healthy donor levels, tracked circulating CD8+ T-cell counts.

The data were produced by immunoSEQ multiplex PCR, yet TCRdb's version contains in-frame clones alone and is incomplete. The sample lists 150,000 to 250,000 clones; over 60% were seen once. As regards this clone: Its specificity is unknown.

CDR3 size: 14 residues. Germline V gives CDR1 MNHEY, CDR2 SVGAGI. V was shortened by 0 bases and J by 1 base, with 7 bases between the two germline ends. Sequenced material: PBMCs, taken after 24 months of ibrutinib treatment. This sequence was found in a human donor with chronic lymphocytic leukemia. The chain couples TRBV6-5 to TRBJ2-7; D call uncertain. DNA for the CDR3: TGTGCCAGCAGTTACTCTCATCAGTCCTACGAGCAGTACTTC. It codes for CASSYSHQSYEQYF.